Sequencing of this TCR beta chain was carried out in a study of blood T cell repertoires in COVID-19. Between the trimmed V and J ends, which lost 5 bases and 3 bases, there was a span of 11 bases. Germline V gives CDR1 WNHNN, CDR2 SYGVQD (reference sequence). The CDR3 runs to 14 residues. Clones were read by immunoSEQ multiplex PCR, and TCRdb kept only the in-frame ones, dropping some. The sample records over 200,000 clones, around 80% being singletons. The sequencing sample was made of peripheral blood. The V gene is TRBV10-1, the J gene TRBJ2-1; a weak D match, TRBD2 (5 bases). The TCR originated in a woman aged 45-65 years with acute or convalescent COVID-19. The CDR3 protein is CASSLLSDYNEQFF. The DNA of the CDR3 is TGCGCCAGCAGTCTACTTAGCGACTACAATGAGCAGTTCTTC.